This record looks at one T cell receptor (beta chain) sequence and its context. Its antigen is unidentified. This sample is part of a study of blood T cells in healthy people across ages. Germline V gives CDR1 SQVTM, CDR2 ANQGSEA. The CDR3 length is 17 residues. Trimming removed 1 base from V and 9 bases from J; junction bases left unmatched: 14. Sample-barcoded 5' priming and a J-beta primer mix drove a second PCR of roughly 7 to 11 cycles. In TCRdb, the 5' RACE reads were re-called with MiXCR into one record per CDR3 protein. The data contain about 620,000 distinct CDR3 sequences, roughly 21% of them seen just once; the ten biggest clones take up approximately 3.6%. Whole-study findings and limits: Researchers judged that diversity estimates from one million T cells fell short of true values.

V usage is TRBV29-1 and J usage is TRBJ2-1; 11 bases are shared with TRBD2. Specimen: blood. This receptor was taken from a man between 65 and 85 years old in good health. The CDR3 is CSVEVVTGLAVRGEQFF. The CDR3 nucleotides are TGCAGCGTTGAAGTTGTGACGGGACTAGCGGTTAGGGGTGAGCAGTTCTTC.